The rows below give T cell receptor beta chains drawn from one sample of a study of T cell responses to AZD1222 COVID-19 vaccine. Libraries were prepared by immunoSEQ multiplex PCR; TCRdb keeps only in-frame clonotypes and omits some of them. The table records 95,000 to 150,000 clones, approximately 90% of them present only once. The source material was peripheral blood, sampled 28 days after the second AZD1222 dose. The receptors here all came from an adult who received the AZD1222 COVID-19 vaccine. CDR3s include the opening cysteine and the closing phenylalanine or tryptophan. D genes are given only for firm matches. The size of a clone is reported for some rows only, either as once, few or many, or as a class for expanded clones.

V	J	D	size	CDR3	DNA
TRBV5-6	TRBJ2-7	-	-	CASSLGLAEQYF	TGTGCCAGCAGCTTGGGTTTAGCCGAGCAGTACTTC
TRBV7-9	TRBJ2-2	-	-	CASSLARGPGELFF	TGTGCCAGCAGCTTAGCGCGGGGTCCCGGGGAGCTGTTTTTT
TRBV12-3/TRBV12-4	TRBJ2-5	-	-	CASSLGLAETQYF	TGTGCCAGCAGTTTAGGCCTAGCCGAGACCCAGTACTTC
TRBV28	TRBJ1-4	-	-	CASSSGQPRLFF	TGTGCCAGCAGCAGCGGCCAGCCGCGACTGTTTTTT
TRBV5-1	TRBJ1-3	-	-	CASSEGSGNTIYF	TGCGCCAGCAGTGAGGGCAGTGGAAACACCATATATTTT
TRBV4-1	TRBJ2-7	-	-	CASSQDRWAGYEQYF	TGCGCCAGCAGCCAAGATCGGTGGGCAGGTTACGAGCAGTACTTC
TRBV5-4	TRBJ1-1	-	-	CASSFGGNTEAFF	TGTGCCAGCAGCTTCGGGGGGAACACTGAAGCTTTCTTT
TRBV29-1	TRBJ1-1	TRBD1	-	CSSETGLSTEAFF	TGCAGCAGCGAGACAGGGCTGAGCACTGAAGCTTTCTTT
TRBV23-1	TRBJ1-1	-	-	CASSHPRGITEAFF	TGCGCCAGCAGTCACCCGCGGGGGATCACTGAAGCTTTCTTT
TRBV19	TRBJ2-7	TRBD2	-	CASSPTSGIYEQYF	TGTGCCAGTAGTCCGACTAGCGGGATTTACGAGCAGTACTTC
TRBV7-9	TRBJ1-5	-	-	CASSPGPGLGNQPQHF	TGTGCCAGCAGCCCAGGGCCGGGCTTGGGCAATCAGCCCCAGCATTTT
TRBV28	TRBJ1-1	TRBD1	-	CASTLIPTGATEAFF	TGTGCCAGCACCCTAATCCCCACAGGGGCGACTGAAGCTTTCTTT
TRBV6-5	TRBJ2-7	-	-	CASSSPGYSSYEQYF	TGTGCCAGCAGTTCCCCTGGGTACAGCTCCTACGAGCAGTACTTC
TRBV20-1	TRBJ1-1	TRBD1	-	CSASGRGGIRNTEAFF	TGCAGTGCTAGTGGCAGGGGGGGAATTAGGAACACTGAAGCTTTCTTT
TRBV28	TRBJ2-7	-	few	CASSTRSISYEQYF	TGTGCCAGCAGTACCCGGTCCATCTCCTACGAGCAGTACTTC
TRBV5-6	TRBJ1-4	TRBD1	once	CASSGDRGVVLFF	TGTGCCAGCAGCGGGGACAGGGGGGTTGTTCTGTTTTTT
TRBV7-2	TRBJ1-6	-	-	CASSLDRAVNSPLHF	TGTGCCAGCAGCTTAGATAGGGCAGTCAATTCACCCCTCCACTTT
TRBV5-1	TRBJ1-1	-	-	CASREGQMNTEAFF	TGCGCCAGCAGAGAAGGACAGATGAACACTGAAGCTTTCTTT
TRBV7-8	TRBJ2-1	TRBD2	once	CASSATSGFYNEQFF	TGTGCCAGCAGCGCGACTAGCGGGTTCTACAATGAGCAGTTCTTC
TRBV6-5	TRBJ2-7	-	-	CASRPPPDEQYF	TGTGCCAGCAGGCCCCCCCCCGACGAGCAGTACTTC
TRBV19	TRBJ1-4	TRBD1	-	CASSKLGRFQGGEKLFF	TGTGCCAGTAGTAAATTGGGGCGGTTCCAGGGGGGTGAAAAACTGTTTTTT
TRBV11-2	TRBJ1-2	-	once	CASSSGGGSSNYGYTF	TGTGCCAGCAGCTCCGGCGGGGGTTCCAGTAACTATGGCTACACCTTC
TRBV9	TRBJ2-7	-	-	CASSSRLGRLNEQYF	TGTGCCAGCAGCTCCCGACTAGGTAGGCTTAACGAGCAGTACTTC